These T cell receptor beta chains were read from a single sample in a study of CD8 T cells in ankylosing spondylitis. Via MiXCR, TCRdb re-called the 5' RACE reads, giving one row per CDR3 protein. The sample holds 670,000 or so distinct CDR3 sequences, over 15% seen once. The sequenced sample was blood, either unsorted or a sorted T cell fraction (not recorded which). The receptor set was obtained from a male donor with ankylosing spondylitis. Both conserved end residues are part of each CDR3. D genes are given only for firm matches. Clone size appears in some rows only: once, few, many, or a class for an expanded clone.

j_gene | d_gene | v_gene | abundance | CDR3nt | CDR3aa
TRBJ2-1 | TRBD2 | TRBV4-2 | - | TGTGCCAGCAGCCAAGAAGGCGGGAGGAATGAGCAGTTCTTC | CASSQEGGRNEQFF
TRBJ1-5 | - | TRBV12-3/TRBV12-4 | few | TGTGCCAGCAGCCTCACAGGGATGGGGGATCAGCCCCAGCATTTT | CASSLTGMGDQPQHF
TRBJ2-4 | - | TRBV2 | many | TGTGCCAGCAGGAGAATGGCCAAAAACATTCAGTACTTC | CASRRMAKNIQYF
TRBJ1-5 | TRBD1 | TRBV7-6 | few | TGTGCCAGCAGCTTATTAGGGGGCGCATCCCAGCCCCAGCATTTT | CASSLLGGASQPQHF
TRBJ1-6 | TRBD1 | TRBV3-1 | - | TGTGCCAGCAGCTCTAGGGACAGGAGAAGTTTTGATTCACCCCTCCACTTT | CASSSRDRRSFDSPLHF
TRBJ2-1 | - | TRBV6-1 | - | TGTGCCAGCTATTCTCCGGGCGGGACACACAATGAGCAGTTCTTC | CASYSPGGTHNEQFF
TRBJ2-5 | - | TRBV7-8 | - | TGTGCCAGCAGCTCCAGAAGTACGTTAAGGGAAGAGACCCAGTACTTC | CASSSRSTLREETQYF
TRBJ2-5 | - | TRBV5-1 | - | TGCGCCAGCAGCTTGGGGTTTGGGGGGCGCGGGCGTCAAGAGACCCAGTACTTC | CASSLGFGGRGRQETQYF
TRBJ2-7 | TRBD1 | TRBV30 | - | TGTGCCTGGACCCCGACGGGACAGAACTACGAGCAGTACTTC | CAWTPTGQNYEQYF
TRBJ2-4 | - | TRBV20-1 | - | TGCAGTGCTAGAGCTCTTGGAGGTAGCTGGGCCAAAAACATTCAGTACTTC | CSARALGGSWAKNIQYF
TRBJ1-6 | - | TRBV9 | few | TGTGCCAGCAGCGTTCTAAGTATTAATTCACCCCTCCACTTT | CASSVLSINSPLHF
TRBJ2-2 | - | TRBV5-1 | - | TGCGCCAGCAGCTTCGCACAGGGTACGAACACCGGGGAGCTGTTTTTT | CASSFAQGTNTGELFF
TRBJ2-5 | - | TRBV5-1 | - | TGCGCCAGCAGCGGGGGACGGACAAAAGAGACCCAGTACTTC | CASSGGRTKETQYF
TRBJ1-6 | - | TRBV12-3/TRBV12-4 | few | TGTGCCAGCAGTCACGATAGCAGCTCCTATAATTCACCCCTCCACTTT | CASSHDSSSYNSPLHF
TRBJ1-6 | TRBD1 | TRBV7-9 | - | TGTGCCAGCAGGCTGGGGACAGGGAATTCACCCCTCCACTTT | CASRLGTGNSPLHF
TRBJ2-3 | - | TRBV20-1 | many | TGCAGTGCTAGAGTCCCCGGCACAGATACGCAGTATTTT | CSARVPGTDTQYF
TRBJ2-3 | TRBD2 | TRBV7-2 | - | TGTGCCAGCAGCGCCCCGGGGGGTACGCAGTATTTT | CASSAPGGTQYF
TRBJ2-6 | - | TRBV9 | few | TGTGCCAGCAGCGGGCGGACACACCGGGAGGCCAACGTCCTGACTTTC | CASSGRTHREANVLTF
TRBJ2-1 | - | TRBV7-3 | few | TGTGCCAGCAGCTTAGAACCAACTGGCCCCTACAATGAGCAGTTCTTC | CASSLEPTGPYNEQFF
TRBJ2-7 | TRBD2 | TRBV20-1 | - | TGCAGTGCTACCCTTTATAGCGGGAGTCACGAGCAGTACTTC | CSATLYSGSHEQYF
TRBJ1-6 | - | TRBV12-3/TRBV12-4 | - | TGTGCCAGCAGTTTGGGGGACGGTGGTTCACCCCTCCACTTT | CASSLGDGGSPLHF
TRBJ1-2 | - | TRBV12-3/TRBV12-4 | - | TGTGCCAGCAGTCCCACAGGGAATGGTGGCTACACCTTC | CASSPTGNGGYTF
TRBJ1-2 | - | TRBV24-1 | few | TGTGCCACCAGTGATTCGGACAGATATGGCTACACCTTC | CATSDSDRYGYTF
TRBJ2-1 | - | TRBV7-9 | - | TGTGCCAGCAGCTCCGGGACCACCGGCTACAATGAGCAGTTCTTC | CASSSGTTGYNEQFF
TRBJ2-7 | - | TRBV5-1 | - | TGCGCCAGCAGGGCGCTCATCTCCTACGAGCAGTACTTC | CASRALISYEQYF
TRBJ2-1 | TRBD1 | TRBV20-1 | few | TGCAGTGCTCTGGACAGGGTAGGGCGGGAGCAGTTCTTC | CSALDRVGREQFF
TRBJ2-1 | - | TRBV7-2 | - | TGTGCCAGCAGCTTAGTGCGGGTCGGCAATGAGCAGTTCTTC | CASSLVRVGNEQFF
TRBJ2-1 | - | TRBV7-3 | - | TGTGCCAGCAGCTTACCAGCTAGCCCCGGGGAGGCGCACTCCTACAATGAGCAGTTCTTC | CASSLPASPGEAHSYNEQFF
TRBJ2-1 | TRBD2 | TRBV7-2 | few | TGTGCCAGCAGATCCCTAGCGGGGCTACACAATGAGCAGTTCTTC | CASRSLAGLHNEQFF
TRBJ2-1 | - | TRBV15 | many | TGTGCCACCAGCATTTTTGGGGTCAATGAGCAGTTCTTC | CATSIFGVNEQFF
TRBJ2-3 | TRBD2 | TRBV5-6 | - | TGTGCCAGCAGGTTCGGGACTAGCGGGACAGATACGCAGTATTTT | CASRFGTSGTDTQYF
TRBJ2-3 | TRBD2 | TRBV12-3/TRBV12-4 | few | TGTGCCAGCAGTTTCGGACTAGAGGGGAAAGATACGCAGTATTTT | CASSFGLEGKDTQYF
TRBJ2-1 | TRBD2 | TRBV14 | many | TGTGCCAGCAGCCCCTACGCTAGCGGGATCTACAATGAGCAGTTCTTC | CASSPYASGIYNEQFF
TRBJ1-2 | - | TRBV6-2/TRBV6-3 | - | TGTGCCAGCAGTCCTCCTCAGGGGCTTTATGGCTACACCTTC | CASSPPQGLYGYTF
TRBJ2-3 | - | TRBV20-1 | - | TGCAGTGCTAGAGTTAGCACAGATACGCAGTATTTT | CSARVSTDTQYF
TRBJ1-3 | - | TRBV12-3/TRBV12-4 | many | TGTGCCAGCAGTCTCCAGGGTCCCGGAAACACCATATATTTT | CASSLQGPGNTIYF
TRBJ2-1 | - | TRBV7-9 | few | TGTGCCAGCAGCCACCCGCCCAGGGAATACAATGAGCAGTTCTTC | CASSHPPREYNEQFF
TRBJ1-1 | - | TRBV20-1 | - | TGCAGTGCTCGAGGGAGGGTTGGCACTGAAGCTTTCTTT | CSARGRVGTEAFF
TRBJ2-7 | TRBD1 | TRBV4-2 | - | TGTGCCAGCAGCCAGGATCCCGGGACAGGGCCGGGCGAGCAGTACTTC | CASSQDPGTGPGEQYF
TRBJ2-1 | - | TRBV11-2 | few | TGTGCCAGCAGCTCGATAAGCGGTGAGGCCTACAATGAGCAGTTCTTC | CASSSISGEAYNEQFF
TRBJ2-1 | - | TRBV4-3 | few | TGCGCCAGCAGCCAAGACAGCGGAGCTTACAATGAGCAGTTCTTC | CASSQDSGAYNEQFF
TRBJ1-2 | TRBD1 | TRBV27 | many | TGTGCCAGCAGTCTATCGGGACAGGGGGCGTATGGCTACACCTTC | CASSLSGQGAYGYTF